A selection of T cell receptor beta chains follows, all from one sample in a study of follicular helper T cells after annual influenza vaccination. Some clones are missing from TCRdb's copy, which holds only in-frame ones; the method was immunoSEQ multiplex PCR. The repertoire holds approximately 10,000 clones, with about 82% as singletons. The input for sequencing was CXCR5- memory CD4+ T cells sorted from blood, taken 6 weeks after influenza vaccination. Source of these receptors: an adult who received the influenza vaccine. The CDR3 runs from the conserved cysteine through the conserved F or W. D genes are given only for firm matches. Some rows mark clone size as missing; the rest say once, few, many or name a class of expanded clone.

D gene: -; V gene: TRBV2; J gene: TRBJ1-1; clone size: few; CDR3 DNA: TGTGCCAGCAGCACACTTGGTAGCACTGAAGCTTTCTTT; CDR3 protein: CASSTLGSTEAFF
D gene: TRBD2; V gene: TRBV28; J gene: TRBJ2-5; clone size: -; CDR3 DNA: TGTGCCAGCAGCCTAGCGGGAAACCAAGAGACCCAGTACTTC; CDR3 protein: CASSLAGNQETQYF
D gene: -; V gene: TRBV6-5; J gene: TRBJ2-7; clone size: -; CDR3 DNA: TGTGCCAGCACTTCCGCTTCGGAGCAGTACTTC; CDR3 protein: CASTSASEQYF
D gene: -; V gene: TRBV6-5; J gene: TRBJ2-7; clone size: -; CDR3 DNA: TGTGCCAGCAGTTACTCTACGGCGGCCTACGAGCAGTACTTC; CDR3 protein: CASSYSTAAYEQYF
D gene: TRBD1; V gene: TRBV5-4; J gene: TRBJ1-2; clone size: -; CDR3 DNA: TGTGCCAGCAGCTTGGATAAGGGGACAGGGATCCGGGCTAACTATGGCTACACCTTC; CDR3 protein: CASSLDKGTGIRANYGYTF
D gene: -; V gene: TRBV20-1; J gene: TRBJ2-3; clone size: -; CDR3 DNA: TGCAGTGCTAGGAAAGATACGCAGTATTTT; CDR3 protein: CSARKDTQYF
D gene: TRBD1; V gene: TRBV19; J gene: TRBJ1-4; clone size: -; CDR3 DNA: TGTGCCAGTAGGATGGGACAGGTTAATGAAAAACTGTTTTTT; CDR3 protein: CASRMGQVNEKLFF
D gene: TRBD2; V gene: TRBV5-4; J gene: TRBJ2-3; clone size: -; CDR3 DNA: TGTGCCAGCAGCAAGGGACTAGCGGGGGGGAGCACAGATACGCAGTATTTT; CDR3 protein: CASSKGLAGGSTDTQYF
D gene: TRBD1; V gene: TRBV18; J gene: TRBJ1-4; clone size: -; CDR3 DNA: TGTGCCAGCTCACCGCAGGGGGCCTTGGATGAAAAACTGTTTTTT; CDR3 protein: CASSPQGALDEKLFF
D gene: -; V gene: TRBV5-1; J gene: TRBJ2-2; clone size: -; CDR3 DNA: TGCGCCAGCAGCTTGGAGTGGGGGAACACCGGGGAGCTGTTTTTT; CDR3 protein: CASSLEWGNTGELFF